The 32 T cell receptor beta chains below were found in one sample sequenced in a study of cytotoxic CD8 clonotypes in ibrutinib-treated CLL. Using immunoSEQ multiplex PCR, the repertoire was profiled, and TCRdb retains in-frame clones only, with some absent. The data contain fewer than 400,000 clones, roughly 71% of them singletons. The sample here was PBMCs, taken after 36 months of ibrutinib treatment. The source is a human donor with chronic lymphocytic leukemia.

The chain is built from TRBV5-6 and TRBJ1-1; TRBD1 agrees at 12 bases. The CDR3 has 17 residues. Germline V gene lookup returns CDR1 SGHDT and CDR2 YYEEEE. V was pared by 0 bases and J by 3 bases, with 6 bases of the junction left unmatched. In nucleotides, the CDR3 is TGTGCCAGCAGCTTGGTCGGGACAGGGGGCTGGGACACTGAAGCTTTCTTT. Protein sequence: CASSLVGTGGWDTEAFF.

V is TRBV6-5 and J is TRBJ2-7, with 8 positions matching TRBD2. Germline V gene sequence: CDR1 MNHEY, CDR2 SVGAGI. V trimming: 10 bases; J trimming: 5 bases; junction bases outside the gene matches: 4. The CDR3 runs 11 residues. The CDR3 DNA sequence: TGTGCCATCGGGAGGGCCAACGAGCAGTACTTC. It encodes CAIGRANEQYF.

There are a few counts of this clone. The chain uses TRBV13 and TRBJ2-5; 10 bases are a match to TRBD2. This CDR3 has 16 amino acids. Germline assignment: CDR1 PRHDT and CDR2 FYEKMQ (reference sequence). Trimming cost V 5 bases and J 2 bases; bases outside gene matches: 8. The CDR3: CASSQNSGRPQETQYF. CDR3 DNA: TGTGCCAGCAGCCAAAATAGCGGGAGGCCTCAAGAGACCCAGTACTTC.

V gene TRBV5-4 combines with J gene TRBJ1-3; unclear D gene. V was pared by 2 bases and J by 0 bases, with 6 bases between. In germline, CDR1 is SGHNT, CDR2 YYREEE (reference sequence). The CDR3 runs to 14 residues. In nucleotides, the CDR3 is TGTGCCAGCAGCTTCTCCAACTCTGGAAACACCATATATTTT. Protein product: CASSFSNSGNTIYF.

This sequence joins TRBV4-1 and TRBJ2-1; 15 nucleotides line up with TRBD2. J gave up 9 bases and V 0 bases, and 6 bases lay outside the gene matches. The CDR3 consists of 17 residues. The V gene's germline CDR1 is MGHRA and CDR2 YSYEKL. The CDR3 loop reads CASSQEGLAGGRAEQFF. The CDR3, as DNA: TGCGCCAGCAGCCAAGAAGGACTAGCGGGGGGGCGGGCTGAGCAGTTCTTC.

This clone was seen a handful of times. CDR3 DNA sequence: TGTGCCAGCAGCTTAGATGTGAACAATGAGCAGTTCTTC. This codes for CASSLDVNNEQFF. This chain uses TRBV11-2 with TRBJ2-1; D gene unclear. Germline CDR1 reads SGHAT; CDR2 reads FQNNGV. V lost 0 bases to trimming and J lost 5 bases, with 5 bases between them. This CDR3 has 13 residues.

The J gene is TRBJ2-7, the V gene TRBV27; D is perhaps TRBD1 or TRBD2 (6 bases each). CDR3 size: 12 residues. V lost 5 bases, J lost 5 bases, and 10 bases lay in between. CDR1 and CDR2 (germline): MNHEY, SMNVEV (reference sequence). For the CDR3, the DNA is TGTGCCAGCAGTCCGGGGGCCCACGAGCAGTACTTC. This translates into CASSPGAHEQYF.

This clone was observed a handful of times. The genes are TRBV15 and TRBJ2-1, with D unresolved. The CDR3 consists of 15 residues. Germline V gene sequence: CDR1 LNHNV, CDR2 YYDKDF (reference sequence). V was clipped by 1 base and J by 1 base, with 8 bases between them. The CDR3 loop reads CATSRVLGSYNEQFF. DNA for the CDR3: TGTGCCACCAGCAGAGTGTTGGGTTCCTACAATGAGCAGTTCTTC.

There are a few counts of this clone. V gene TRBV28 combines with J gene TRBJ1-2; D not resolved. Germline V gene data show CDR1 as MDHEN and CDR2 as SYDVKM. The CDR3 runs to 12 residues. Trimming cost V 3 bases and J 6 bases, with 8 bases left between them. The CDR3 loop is CASSFLRDGYTF. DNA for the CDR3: TGTGCCAGCAGTTTCCTCCGGGATGGCTACACCTTC.

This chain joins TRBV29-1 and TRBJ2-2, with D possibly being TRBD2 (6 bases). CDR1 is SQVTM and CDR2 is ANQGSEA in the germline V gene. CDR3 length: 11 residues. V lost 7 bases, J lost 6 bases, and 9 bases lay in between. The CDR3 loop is CSATGAGELFF. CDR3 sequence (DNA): TGCAGCGCCACGGGGGCCGGGGAGCTGTTTTTT.

The CDR3 loop reads CASSSAGGLGNEQFF. CDR3 bases: TGTGCCAGCAGTTCGGCGGGGGGATTGGGGAATGAGCAGTTCTTC. The rearrangement joins TRBV27 to TRBJ2-1, with 8 bases that match TRBD2. The V gene's germline CDR1 is MNHEY and CDR2 SMNVEV (reference sequence). With 4 bases clipped from V and 7 bases from J, the junction kept 9 bases outside the gene matches. The CDR3 is made up of 15 amino acids.

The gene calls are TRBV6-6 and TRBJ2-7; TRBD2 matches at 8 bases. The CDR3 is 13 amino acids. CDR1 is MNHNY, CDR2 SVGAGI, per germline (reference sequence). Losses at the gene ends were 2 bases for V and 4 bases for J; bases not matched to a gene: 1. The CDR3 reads CASSYAGGYEQYF. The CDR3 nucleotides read TGTGCCAGCAGTTACGCGGGGGGTTACGAGCAGTACTTC.

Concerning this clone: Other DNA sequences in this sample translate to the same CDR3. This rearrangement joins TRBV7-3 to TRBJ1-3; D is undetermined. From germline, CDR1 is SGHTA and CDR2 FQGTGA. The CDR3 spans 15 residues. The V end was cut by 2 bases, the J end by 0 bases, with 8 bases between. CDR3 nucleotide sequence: TGTGCCAGCAGCTTAGGGCTCGACTCTGGAAACACCATATATTTT. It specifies CASSLGLDSGNTIYF. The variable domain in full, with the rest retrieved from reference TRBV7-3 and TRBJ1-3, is GAGVSQTPSNKVTEKGKYVELRCDPISGHTALYWYRQSLGQGPEFLIYFQGTGAADDSGLPNDRFFAVRPEGSVSTLKIQRTERGDSAVYLCASSLGLDSGNTIYFGEGSWLTVV.

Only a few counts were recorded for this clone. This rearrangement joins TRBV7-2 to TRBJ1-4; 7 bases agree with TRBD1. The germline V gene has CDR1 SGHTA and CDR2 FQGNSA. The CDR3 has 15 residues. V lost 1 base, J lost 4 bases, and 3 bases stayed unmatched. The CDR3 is CASSLEGQRNEKLFF. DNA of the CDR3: TGTGCCAGCAGCTTAGAGGGACAGCGTAATGAAAAACTGTTTTTT.

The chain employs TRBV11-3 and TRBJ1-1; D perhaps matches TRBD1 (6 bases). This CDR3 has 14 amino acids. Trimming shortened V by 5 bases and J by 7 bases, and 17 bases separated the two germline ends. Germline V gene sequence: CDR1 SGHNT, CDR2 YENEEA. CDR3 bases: TGTGCCAGCAGCACAAAACAGGGACTCGGTGAAGCTTTCTTT. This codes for CASSTKQGLGEAFF.

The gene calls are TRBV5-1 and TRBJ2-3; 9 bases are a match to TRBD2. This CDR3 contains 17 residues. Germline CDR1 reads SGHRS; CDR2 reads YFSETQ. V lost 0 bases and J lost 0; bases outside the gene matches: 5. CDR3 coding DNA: TGCGCCAGCAGCTTGGAAAAGACTAGCGGTAGCACAGATACGCAGTATTTT. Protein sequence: CASSLEKTSGSTDTQYF.

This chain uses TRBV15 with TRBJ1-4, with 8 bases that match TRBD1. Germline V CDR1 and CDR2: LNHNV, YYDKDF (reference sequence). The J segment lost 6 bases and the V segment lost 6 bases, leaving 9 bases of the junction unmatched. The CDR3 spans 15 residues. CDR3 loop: CATSNPGQVYEKLFF. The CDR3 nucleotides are TGTGCCACCAGTAACCCGGGACAGGTCTATGAAAAACTGTTTTTT.

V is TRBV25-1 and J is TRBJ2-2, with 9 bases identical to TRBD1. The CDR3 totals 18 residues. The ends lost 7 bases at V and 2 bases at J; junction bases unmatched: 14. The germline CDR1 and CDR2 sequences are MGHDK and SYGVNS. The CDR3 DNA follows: TGTGCCAGCACCACACGGACAGGGGAGTTTGTCAACACCGGGGAGCTGTTTTTT. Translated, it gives CASTTRTGEFVNTGELFF.

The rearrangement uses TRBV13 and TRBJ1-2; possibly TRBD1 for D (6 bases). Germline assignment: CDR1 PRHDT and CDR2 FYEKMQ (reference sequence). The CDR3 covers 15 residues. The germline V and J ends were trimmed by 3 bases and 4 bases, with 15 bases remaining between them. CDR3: CASSFLRGNIYGYTF. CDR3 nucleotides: TGTGCCAGCAGCTTCCTCAGGGGAAATATCTATGGCTACACCTTC.

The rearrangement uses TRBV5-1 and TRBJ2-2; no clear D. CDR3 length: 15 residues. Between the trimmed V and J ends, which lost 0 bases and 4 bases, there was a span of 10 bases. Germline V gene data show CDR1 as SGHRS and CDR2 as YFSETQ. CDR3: CASSLDGPVTGELFF. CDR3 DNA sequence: TGCGCCAGCAGCTTGGACGGGCCGGTCACCGGGGAGCTGTTTTTT. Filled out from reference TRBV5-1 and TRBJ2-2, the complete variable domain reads KAGVTQTPRYLIKTRGQQVTLSCSPISGHRSVSWYQQTPGQGLQFLFEYFSETQRNKGNFPGRFSGRQFSNSRSEMNVSTLELGDSALYLCASSLDGPVTGELFFGEGSRLTVL.

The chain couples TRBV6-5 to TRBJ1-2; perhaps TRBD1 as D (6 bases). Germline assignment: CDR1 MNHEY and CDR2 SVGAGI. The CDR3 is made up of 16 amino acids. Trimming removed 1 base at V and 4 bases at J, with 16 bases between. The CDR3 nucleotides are TGTGCCAGCAGTTACTTTGCATTACAGGGAACCTATGGCTACACCTTC. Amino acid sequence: CASSYFALQGTYGYTF.

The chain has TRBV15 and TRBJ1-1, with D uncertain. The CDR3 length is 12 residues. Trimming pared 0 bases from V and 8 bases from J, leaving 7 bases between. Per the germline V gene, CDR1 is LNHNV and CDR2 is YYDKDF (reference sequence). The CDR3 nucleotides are TGTGCCACCAGCAGAGATGGGAGGGAAGCTTTCTTT. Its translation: CATSRDGREAFF.

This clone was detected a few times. CDR3 loop: CASSFGEKLFF. CDR3 coding DNA: TGTGCCAGCAGCTTCGGTGAAAAACTGTTTTTT. The chain carries TRBV11-2 and TRBJ1-4; D uncertain. Germline V gives CDR1 SGHAT, CDR2 FQNNGV. This CDR3 has 11 amino acids. V lost 3 bases to trimming and J lost 7 bases, with 3 bases between them.

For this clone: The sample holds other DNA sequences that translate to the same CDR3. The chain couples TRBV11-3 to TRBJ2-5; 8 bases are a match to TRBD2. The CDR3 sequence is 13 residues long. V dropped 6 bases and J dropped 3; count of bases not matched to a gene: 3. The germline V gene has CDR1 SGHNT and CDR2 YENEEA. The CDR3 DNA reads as TGTGCCAGCAGAAGAGCGGGGGAAGAGACCCAGTACTTC. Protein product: CASRRAGEETQYF.

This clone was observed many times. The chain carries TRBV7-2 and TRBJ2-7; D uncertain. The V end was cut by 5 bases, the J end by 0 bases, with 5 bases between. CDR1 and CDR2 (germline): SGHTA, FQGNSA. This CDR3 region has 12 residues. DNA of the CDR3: TGTGCCAGCAGCCCGAGCTCCTACGAGCAGTACTTC. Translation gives CASSPSSYEQYF.

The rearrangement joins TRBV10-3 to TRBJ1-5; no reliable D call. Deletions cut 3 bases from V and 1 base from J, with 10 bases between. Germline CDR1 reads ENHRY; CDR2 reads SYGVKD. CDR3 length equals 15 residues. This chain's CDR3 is CAISEGLISNQPQHF. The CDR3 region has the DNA TGTGCCATCAGTGAAGGACTGATAAGCAATCAGCCCCAGCATTTT.

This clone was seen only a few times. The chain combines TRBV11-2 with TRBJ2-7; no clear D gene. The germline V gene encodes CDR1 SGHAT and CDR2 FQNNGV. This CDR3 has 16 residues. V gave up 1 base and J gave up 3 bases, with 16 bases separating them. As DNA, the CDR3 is TGTGCCAGCAGCTTAGTTAGTGGAAGTAGGAGCTACGAGCAGTACTTC. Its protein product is CASSLVSGSRSYEQYF.

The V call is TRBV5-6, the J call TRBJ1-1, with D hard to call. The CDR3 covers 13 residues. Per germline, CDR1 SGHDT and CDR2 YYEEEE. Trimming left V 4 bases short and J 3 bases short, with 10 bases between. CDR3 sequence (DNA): TGTGCCAGCAGCCTCGACGAAGACACTGAAGCTTTCTTT. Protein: CASSLDEDTEAFF. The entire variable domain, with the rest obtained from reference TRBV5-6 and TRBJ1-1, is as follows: DAGVTQSPTHLIKTRGQQVTLRCSPKSGHDTVSWYQQALGQGPQFIFQYYEEEERQRGNFPDRFSGHQFPNYSSELNVNALLLGDSALYLCASSLDEDTEAFFGQGTRLTVV.

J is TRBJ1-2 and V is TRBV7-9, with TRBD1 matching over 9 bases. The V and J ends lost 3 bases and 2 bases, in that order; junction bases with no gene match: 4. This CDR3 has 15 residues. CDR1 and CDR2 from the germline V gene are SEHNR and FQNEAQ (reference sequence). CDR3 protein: CASSLGQGGNYGYTF. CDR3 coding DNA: TGTGCCAGCAGCTTGGGACAGGGTGGCAACTATGGCTACACCTTC. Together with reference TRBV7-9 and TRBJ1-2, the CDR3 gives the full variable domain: DTGVSQNPRHKITKRGQNVTFRCDPISEHNRLYWYRQTLGQGPEFLTYFQNEAQLEKSRLLSDRFSAERPKGSFSTLEIQRTEQGDSAMYLCASSLGQGGNYGYTFGSGTRLTVV.

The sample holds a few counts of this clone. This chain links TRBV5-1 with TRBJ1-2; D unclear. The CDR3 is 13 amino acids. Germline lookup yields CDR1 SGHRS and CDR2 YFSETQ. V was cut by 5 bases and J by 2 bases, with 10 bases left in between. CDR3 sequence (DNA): TGCGCCAGCAGGCGAGATGGAAACTATGGCTACACCTTC. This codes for CASRRDGNYGYTF.

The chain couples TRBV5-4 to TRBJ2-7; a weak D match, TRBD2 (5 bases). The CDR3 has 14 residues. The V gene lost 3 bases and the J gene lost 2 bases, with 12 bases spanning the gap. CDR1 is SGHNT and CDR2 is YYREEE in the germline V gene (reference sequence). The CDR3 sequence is CASSSPDGAYEQYF. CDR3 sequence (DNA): TGTGCCAGCAGCTCCCCGGACGGGGCCTACGAGCAGTACTTC.

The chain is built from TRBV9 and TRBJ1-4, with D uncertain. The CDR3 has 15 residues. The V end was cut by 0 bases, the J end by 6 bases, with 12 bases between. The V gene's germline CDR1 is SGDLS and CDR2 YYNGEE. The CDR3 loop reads CASSVEASGYEKLFF. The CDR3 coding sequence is TGTGCCAGCAGCGTAGAAGCCAGTGGGTATGAAAAACTGTTTTTT.